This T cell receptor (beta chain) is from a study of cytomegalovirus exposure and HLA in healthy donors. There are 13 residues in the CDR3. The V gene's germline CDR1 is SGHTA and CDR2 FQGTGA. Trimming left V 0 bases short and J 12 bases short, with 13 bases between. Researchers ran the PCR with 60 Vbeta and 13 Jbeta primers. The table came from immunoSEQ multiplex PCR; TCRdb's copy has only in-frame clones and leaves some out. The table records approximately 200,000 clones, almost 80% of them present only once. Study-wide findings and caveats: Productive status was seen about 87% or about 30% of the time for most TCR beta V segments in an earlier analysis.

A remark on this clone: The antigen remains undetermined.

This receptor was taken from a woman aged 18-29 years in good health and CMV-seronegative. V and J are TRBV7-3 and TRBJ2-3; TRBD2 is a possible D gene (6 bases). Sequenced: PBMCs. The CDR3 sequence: CASSLTFTSFQYF. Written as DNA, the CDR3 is TGTGCCAGCAGCTTAACGTTCACTAGCTTCCAGTATTTT.